Below are 20 T cell receptor beta chains sequenced from a single sample in a study of beta chain features in type 1 diabetes. The entirety of the isolated RNA underwent reverse transcription, so expressed TCRB transcripts were sequenced. Here immunoSEQ multiplex PCR was the method, and the copy in TCRdb shows in-frame clones only, minus some. The sample has hundreds of thousands of clones; about 14% are singletons. Study results and limitations: All four CD4+ subsets from Type 1 diabetes patients carried moderately but significantly shorter TCRB CDR3s.

Their cognate antigens are unknown. Sequencing used naive CD4+ T cells from blood. These receptors originate from a man aged 18 to 35 with type 1 diabetes.

The gene calls are TRBV7-6 and TRBJ2-5; TRBD2 aligns across 10 bases. The CDR3 length is 16 residues. The germline CDR1 and CDR2 sequences are SGHVS and FNYEAQ. Trimming cost V 0 bases and J 4 bases; bases outside gene matches: 5. CDR3 loop: CASSLAASGSGETQYF. CDR3 nucleotide sequence: TGTGCCAGCAGCTTAGCAGCTAGCGGGAGTGGAGAGACCCAGTACTTC.

This clone has only a few counts. This chain joins TRBV18 and TRBJ2-5, with 7 bases matching TRBD2. The germline gives CDR1 KGHSH, CDR2 LQKENI. The CDR3 contains 15 residues. Losses at the gene ends were 3 bases for V and 2 bases for J; bases not matched to a gene: 6. Here the CDR3 reads CASSPTQGGQETQYF. The CDR3 DNA sequence: TGTGCCAGCTCACCGACGCAGGGAGGGCAAGAGACCCAGTACTTC.

This clone came up a few times. J is TRBJ2-3 and V is TRBV28, with 13 bases matching TRBD2. Losses at the gene ends were 5 bases for V and 9 bases for J; bases not matched to a gene: 11. Germline CDR1 MDHEN, CDR2 SYDVKM. This CDR3 has 16 residues. CDR3 nucleotides: TGTGCCAGCAGTCCCTCCGGGACTAGCGGGGAGGGAACGCAGTATTTT. Translated: CASSPSGTSGEGTQYF.

The chain couples TRBV2 to TRBJ1-2, with D possibly being TRBD1 (5 bases). Trimming stripped 3 bases from V and 7 bases from J, with 18 bases between. Germline CDR1 is SNHLY and CDR2 is FYNNEI. This CDR3 region has 15 residues. The CDR3 loop reads CASSEYKQGVGGYTF. The CDR3 DNA reads TGTGCCAGCAGTGAGTACAAGCAGGGAGTTGGTGGCTACACCTTC.

This clone was counted between two and nine times. This chain joins TRBV15 and TRBJ2-2; the D is unclear. This CDR3 has 15 residues. Germline-derived CDR1 and CDR2 are LNHNV and YYDKDF (reference sequence). The V end was cut by 5 bases, the J end by 6 bases, with 16 bases between. The CDR3 sequence is CATSALVAEPGELFF. For the CDR3, the DNA is TGTGCCACCAGCGCTCTAGTGGCGGAACCCGGGGAGCTGTTTTTT.

The V gene is TRBV6-1, the J gene TRBJ2-4, with TRBD1 matching 7 bases. From germline, CDR1 is MNHNS and CDR2 SASEGT. Trimming took 3 bases from V and 3 from J; bases not matched to a gene: 5. The CDR3 length is 15 residues. The CDR3 bases are TGTGCCAGCAGTGACGGTAGGGGGCTCAAAAACATTCAGTACTTC. This translates into CASSDGRGLKNIQYF.

This clone was seen more than once but under ten times. This sequence joins TRBV6-6 and TRBJ2-3, with no clear D. Trimming took off 5 bases at V and 2 bases at J, with 5 bases between the two ends. The CDR3 is made up of 12 amino acids. CDR1 is MNHNY and CDR2 is SVGAGI in the germline V gene (reference sequence). The CDR3 nucleotides read TGTGCCAGCAGTGGATTCACAGATACGCAGTATTTT. This translates into CASSGFTDTQYF.

This rearrangement joins TRBV28 to TRBJ1-2; unclear D gene. The CDR3 length is 12 residues. The V and J ends lost 6 bases and 8 bases respectively, with 13 bases between them. CDR1 and CDR2 (germline): MDHEN, SYDVKM. The CDR3 region is CASSLATEGYTF. The DNA for the CDR3 is TGTGCCAGCAGCCTCGCTACTGAGGGCTACACCTTC.

The V call is TRBV30, the J call TRBJ1-1; TRBD1 aligns across 10 bases. The ends lost 5 bases at V and 11 bases at J; junction bases unmatched: 8. Germline CDR1 reads GTSNPN; CDR2 reads SVGIG (reference sequence). The CDR3 extends over 12 amino acids. The CDR3 sequence is CAWGTGAREAFF. CDR3 sequence (DNA): TGTGCCTGGGGGACAGGGGCGCGGGAGGCTTTCTTT.

This clone turned up a few times. The junction departs from the called germline gene at one end, perhaps through a read error. This chain connects TRBV7-9 to TRBJ2-3, with D possibly TRBD2 on 5 matching bases. The CDR3 consists of 13 residues. The germline V gene encodes CDR1 SEHNR and CDR2 FQNEAQ (reference sequence). The CDR3 reads CASSLDRGDTQYF. DNA for the CDR3: TGTGCTAGCAGCTTAGACCGGGGAGATACGCAGTATTTT.

This clone has more than one count but fewer than ten. The chain links TRBV18 to TRBJ2-7; D perhaps matches TRBD1 (5 bases). Germline CDR1 and CDR2: KGHSH and LQKENI. V was clipped by 1 base and J by 4 bases, with 14 bases between them. The CDR3 spans 15 residues. CDR3 amino acids: CASSPRVDSEYEQYF. The CDR3 bases are TGTGCCAGCTCACCACGGGTAGACAGCGAGTACGAGCAGTACTTC.

The V and J genes are TRBV11-3 and TRBJ1-2; D is unclear. Deletions cut 1 base from V and 4 bases from J, with 13 bases between. Germline CDR1 and CDR2: SGHNT and YENEEA. The CDR3 loop spans 15 amino acids. CDR3 protein: CASSLVLYASYGYTF. In DNA form, the CDR3 reads TGTGCCAGCAGCTTAGTTCTTTATGCCTCCTATGGCTACACCTTC.

The CDR3 nucleotides read TGTGCCAGCGGGGGTGACCTACGCACAGATACGCAGTATTTT. Translating gives CASGGDLRTDTQYF. The gene calls are TRBV10-3 and TRBJ2-3; 7 bases map to TRBD2. The J segment lost 1 base and the V segment lost 10 bases, leaving 8 bases of the junction unmatched. This CDR3 spans 14 amino acids. In germline, CDR1 is ENHRY, CDR2 SYGVKD.

This clone appeared a few times. J is TRBJ2-3 and V is TRBV19; either TRBD1 or TRBD2 may supply D (5 bases each). Germline V gene sequence: CDR1 LNHDA, CDR2 SQIVND (reference sequence). V lost 6 bases, J lost 0 bases, and 7 bases lay in between. This CDR3 has 13 amino acids. Here the CDR3 DNA reads TGTGCCAGTAGGGGGGTTAGCACAGATACGCAGTATTTT. Protein: CASRGVSTDTQYF.

A single count supports this clone. The chain combines TRBV7-9 with TRBJ1-1, with TRBD1 as a possible D gene (5 bases). Germline V gene sequence: CDR1 SEHNR, CDR2 FQNEAQ (reference sequence). Trimming shortened V by 2 bases and J by 5 bases, and 15 bases separated the two germline ends. This CDR3 has 15 amino acids. CDR3 residues: CASSLFQSGRTEAFF. The CDR3 nucleotides are TGTGCCAGCAGCTTATTTCAGTCAGGGAGGACTGAAGCTTTCTTT.

This clone was counted only a few times. The V call is TRBV30, the J call TRBJ1-1; D is undetermined. Germline lookup yields CDR1 GTSNPN and CDR2 SVGIG (reference sequence). The V end was cut by 4 bases, the J end by 4 bases, with 10 bases between. CDR3 length equals 12 residues. The CDR3 here is CAWTFGGTEAFF. The CDR3, as DNA: TGTGCCTGGACTTTTGGAGGCACTGAAGCTTTCTTT. Complete variable domain (other parts from reference TRBV30 and TRBJ1-1): SQTIHQWPATLVQPVGSPLSLECTVEGTSNPNLYWYRQAAGRGLQLLFYSVGIGQISSEVPQNLSASRPQDRQFILSSKKLLLSDSGFYLCAWTFGGTEAFFGQGTRLTVV.

This clone came up a few times. This chain links TRBV29-1 with TRBJ1-2; D unclear. Germline V gene sequence: CDR1 SQVTM, CDR2 ANQGSEA. The CDR3 contains 11 residues. The V end was cut by 4 bases, the J end by 2 bases, with 5 bases between. The DNA of the CDR3 is TGCAGCGTTGTCAGCAACTATGGCTACACCTTC. Amino acid sequence: CSVVSNYGYTF.

This CDR3 is CASSYRTGNYGYTF. As DNA, the CDR3 is TGTGCCAGCAGTTACCGGACAGGGAACTATGGCTACACCTTC. J is TRBJ1-2 and V is TRBV6-5; TRBD1 matches 8 bases. This CDR3 region has 14 residues. Trimming removed 2 bases from V and 2 bases from J; junction bases left unmatched: 1. CDR1 and CDR2 from the germline V gene are MNHEY and SVGAGI.

The rearrangement joins TRBV23-1 to TRBJ1-5; no firm D call. TRBV23-1 is an ORF, and what it does is uncertain. V shed 6 bases and J shed 7 bases, with 10 bases lying between them. This CDR3 comprises 12 residues. The CDR3 sequence: CASSSHRQPQHF. CDR3 DNA: TGCGCCAGCAGCTCCCACCGGCAGCCCCAGCATTTT.

This clone was counted only a few times. V usage is TRBV18 and J usage is TRBJ1-1, with 7 bases identical to TRBD1. CDR3 length equals 15 residues. Trimming took 6 bases from V and 2 from J; bases not matched to a gene: 9. Germline V gene lookup returns CDR1 KGHSH and CDR2 LQKENI. CDR3 protein: CASSLTQGLNTEAFF. In nucleotides, the CDR3 is TGTGCCAGCTCCCTAACACAGGGGCTAAACACTGAAGCTTTCTTT.